The 9 T cell receptor beta chains given below trace back to one sample, sequenced in a study of shared clonotypes between healthy human individuals. Method: immunoSEQ multiplex PCR; TCRdb's copy keeps in-frame clones and lacks some. Among 2 million to 2.5 million clones listed, about 95% were seen once. Input material: naive CD4+ T cells sorted from blood. Subset here: CD45RA+ positively selected. Receptors were obtained from a man aged 18-30 years in good health.

The gene calls are TRBV2 and TRBJ1-1; tentative D call: TRBD1 (6 bases). The CDR3 runs to 13 residues. V was clipped by 7 bases and J by 4 bases, with 13 bases between them. Germline V lookup: CDR1 SNHLY, CDR2 FYNNEI. The CDR3, as DNA: TGTGCCAGCACAACAGGGTTGGGCACTGAAGCTTTCTTT. Protein: CASTTGLGTEAFF.

Of note for this clone: This sample includes further DNA sequences coding for the same CDR3. The chain combines TRBV30 with TRBJ2-2; D is ambiguous. V lost 3 bases and J lost 0, with 5 bases in between. The CDR3 length is 13 residues. Germline values: CDR1 GTSNPN, CDR2 SVGIG (reference sequence). CDR3 sequence reads: CAWRPANTGELFF. CDR3 nucleotides: TGTGCCTGGAGACCGGCGAACACCGGGGAGCTGTTTTTT.

A note on this clone: The identical CDR3 is also encoded by other nucleotide sequences in the sample. J is TRBJ2-5 and V is TRBV7-9; possibly TRBD2 for D (5 bases). Looked up from germline, CDR1 is SEHNR and CDR2 is FQNEAQ (reference sequence). Trimming cost V 3 bases and J 5 bases, with 13 bases left between them. The CDR3 spans 14 residues. This chain's CDR3 is CASSFRTDLETQYF. CDR3 coding DNA: TGTGCCAGCAGCTTTCGGACTGACTTGGAGACCCAGTACTTC.

The chain employs TRBV4-1 and TRBJ1-4; possible D gene TRBD1, 6 bases. The CDR3 has 15 residues. Germline V gives CDR1 MGHRA, CDR2 YSYEKL. V gave up 0 bases and J gave up 8 bases, with 13 bases separating them. Here the CDR3 DNA reads TGCGCCAGCAGCCAAGAGACAGGCTGGGACGAAAAACTGTTTTTT. Translating gives CASSQETGWDEKLFF.

V is TRBV6-1 and J is TRBJ2-7; D unresolved. Deletions cut 3 bases from V and 4 bases from J, with 19 bases between. The CDR3 is 16 residues long. Germline loops: CDR1 MNHNS, CDR2 SASEGT. The CDR3: CASSEVWRPGVYEQYF. The CDR3 DNA is TGTGCCAGCAGTGAGGTTTGGAGACCGGGCGTTTACGAGCAGTACTTC.

The chain is built from TRBV5-1 and TRBJ1-4; 7 nucleotides agree with TRBD1. V lost 5 bases, J lost 3 bases, and 4 bases stayed unmatched. The CDR3 length is 14 residues. CDR1 and CDR2 (germline): SGHRS, YFSETQ. As DNA, the CDR3 is TGCGCCAGCAGAGAGGGACAGTCTAATGAAAAACTGTTTTTT. Its protein product is CASREGQSNEKLFF.

This clone came up once. The chain is built from TRBV28 and TRBJ1-1; TRBD1 matches at 7 bases. The J segment lost 0 bases and the V segment lost 7 bases, leaving 5 bases of the junction unmatched. Per germline, CDR1 MDHEN and CDR2 SYDVKM. This CDR3 is built from 14 residues. This CDR3 reads CASKSRGMNTEAFF. The CDR3 DNA reads as TGTGCCAGCAAGTCCAGGGGGATGAACACTGAAGCTTTCTTT.

V usage is TRBV6-5 and J usage is TRBJ2-2, with D maybe TRBD2 (6 bases). Deletions cut 2 bases from V and 0 bases from J, with 10 bases between. CDR1 is MNHEY and CDR2 is SVGAGI in the germline V gene. This CDR3 contains 16 residues. The CDR3 loop reads CASSYPGTPNTGELFF. The CDR3 DNA reads TGTGCCAGCAGTTACCCCGGGACTCCGAACACCGGGGAGCTGTTTTTT.

V is TRBV28 and J is TRBJ1-1; D is undetermined. V dropped 3 bases and J dropped 8 bases, with 10 bases sitting between them. CDR1 and CDR2 from the germline V gene are MDHEN and SYDVKM. This CDR3 has 12 residues. The CDR3 spells CASSFRASEAFF. The CDR3 coding sequence is TGTGCCAGCAGTTTCAGAGCTTCCGAAGCTTTCTTT.